This T cell receptor (beta chain) was recorded in a study of blood T cell repertoires in COVID-19. As for the study in general: Samples of COVID-19 (acute and convalescent) were obtained from the United States, Italy and Spain. In each case, the material was cDNA or gDNA derived from T cells, B-cell-depleted T cells, or PBMCs.

Per the original data handling: Counts of nucleated cells, estimated from reference gene primer amplification, were obtained. Clones were read by immunoSEQ multiplex PCR, and TCRdb kept only the in-frame ones, dropping some. V and J calls and clone size are given by that table; D and trimming were obtained from the DNA. Counted here are 110,000 to 150,000 clones, around 80% occurring once; the ten biggest clones make up 10% to 13%. Germline lookup yields CDR1 GTSNPN and CDR2 SVGIG (reference sequence). With 2 bases clipped from V and 1 base from J, the junction kept 2 bases outside the gene matches. CDR3 length equals 13 residues.

Sequenced input: peripheral blood. The chain joins TRBV30 to TRBJ2-7; 7 nucleotides agree with TRBD1. This clonotype was obtained from a man aged 55-75 years with active or convalescent COVID-19. CDR3 protein: CAWSLGQSYEQYF. CDR3 in DNA: TGTGCCTGGAGTCTGGGACAGTCCTACGAGCAGTACTTC.